This T cell receptor (beta chain) was sequenced during a study of blood T cell repertoires in COVID-19. Study-wide background: There were acute and convalescent COVID-19 samples, and they came from the United States, Italy and Spain.

Original data processing: Reference gene primer amplification yielded estimated nucleated cell counts. Clones were read by immunoSEQ multiplex PCR, and TCRdb kept only the in-frame ones, dropping some. V and J calls plus clone size are reproduced from that table; the DNA served to infer D and trimming. The table lists 200,000 to 250,000 clones, 83% of them singletons. The V gene's germline CDR1 is SGHAT and CDR2 FQDESV (reference sequence). The CDR3 loop spans 14 amino acids. V shed 5 bases and J 6 bases; nucleotides not matched to a gene: 9. The clonotype originates from a woman between 25 and 40 years old with COVID-19, enrolled during active disease. V is TRBV11-1 and J is TRBJ1-2; 7 bases align to TRBD1. The material sequenced was peripheral blood. CDR3 nucleotide sequence: TGTGCCAGCAGCCCCAGACAGGGACCCCATGGCTACACCTTC. It translates to CASSPRQGPHGYTF.